Listed below are T cell receptor beta chains from one sample, sequenced in a study of shared clonotypes between healthy human individuals. Sequencing was performed with immunoSEQ multiplex PCR; in TCRdb, only in-frame clones are kept and a portion is missing. The data hold some 1,100,000 clones, with around 82% observed a single time. The specimen was memory CD4+ T cells from PBMCs. These receptor sequences come from a young man in good health. Some clones in this sample may be carry-over from other donors' samples. The CDR3 runs from the conserved cysteine through the conserved F or W. The order of the fields is J gene, D gene, V gene, CDR3 DNA, CDR3 protein. The D gene is left open where the match is weak.

>TRBJ1-6|TRBD1|TRBV6-1
TGTGCCAGCAAGAACCGGGACAGGGGTTCACCCCTCCACTTT
CASKNRDRGSPLHF
>TRBJ2-7|-|TRBV4-2
TGTGCCAGCAGCCAGGCAGGGCCCACCTACGAGCAGTACTTC
CASSQAGPTYEQYF
>TRBJ2-7|-|TRBV5-1
TGCGCCAGCAGCTTGACTTCAACCTACGAGCAGTACTTC
CASSLTSTYEQYF
>TRBJ1-4|-|TRBV7-9
TGTGCCAGCAGCTCCGAGGGTATGGCAAGGACAACTAATGAAAAACTGTTTTTT
CASSSEGMARTTNEKLFF
>TRBJ1-2|-|TRBV6-1
TGTGCCAGCGAGTGGGGGGCGGGGAACTATGGCTACACCTTC
CASEWGAGNYGYTF
>TRBJ2-3|-|TRBV28
TGTGCCAGCAGTAAAACGGGACCGACAGATACGCAGTATTTT
CASSKTGPTDTQYF
>TRBJ2-3|-|TRBV7-3
TGTGCCAGCAGCTGGGGACGGACAGATACGCAGTATTTT
CASSWGRTDTQYF
>TRBJ2-1|TRBD2|TRBV5-4
TGTGCCAGCAGCTTAAGGACTAGCGGGAATGAGCAGTTCTTC
CASSLRTSGNEQFF
>TRBJ1-1|TRBD1|TRBV2
TGTGCCAGCAGCGACCTCAGGCAGGGGGCGCGGGGCACTGAAGCTTTCTTT
CASSDLRQGARGTEAFF
>TRBJ1-5|-|TRBV9
TGTGCCAGCAGCACCCGGGCCGACCCATCTCCCCAGCATTTT
CASSTRADPSPQHF
>TRBJ1-2|-|TRBV2
TGTGCCAGCGGGACGGGAGGCGGCGGCTACACCTTC
CASGTGGGGYTF